This TCR beta chain was found in a study of blood T cells in healthy people across ages. Note on this clonotype: Its target is not known.

Study-wide results and caveats: TCR beta diversity, measured per million T cells, fell in a roughly linear way with age.

A second 7 to 11 cycle PCR used barcoded and J-beta primers. TCRdb itself ran the 5' RACE reads through MiXCR, one entry per CDR3 protein. The sample lists approximately 1,700,000 distinct CDR3 sequences; roughly two fifths were seen once. The CDR3 covers 15 residues. Looked up from germline, CDR1 is DFQATT and CDR2 is SNEGSKA (reference sequence). With 3 bases removed from V and 0 bases from J, the gap between germline ends came to 12 bases. The receptor was derived from a human donor in good health. The chain joins TRBV20-1 to TRBJ1-5; D possibly corresponds to TRBD1 (6 bases). The sample was blood. The CDR3 loop reads CSAREGGYSNQPQHF. CDR3 in DNA: TGCAGTGCTAGGGAAGGGGGTTATAGCAATCAGCCCCAGCATTTT.